A single TCR beta chain is shown here with its context. No antigen is known for it. The entry originates in a study of sequential checkpoint blockade in melanoma. Study summary: Arm A got nivolumab then ipilimumab; arm B the reverse, 1:1. Maintenance nivolumab came after either treatment sequence.

The data were produced by immunoSEQ multiplex PCR, yet TCRdb's version contains in-frame clones alone and is incomplete. The sample lists 12,000 or so clones; less than 35% were seen once. Treatment in this sample: randomized to nivolumab then ipilimumab (arm A) or the reverse (arm B). Germline V gene data show CDR1 as SGHNT and CDR2 as YENEEA. CDR3 length equals 16 residues. Trimming removed 7 bases at V and 0 bases at J, with 13 bases between. Findings and caveats of the study: Tumor T-cell fraction and clonality correlated with PD-L1 and CD8+ counts.

J is TRBJ2-6 and V is TRBV11-3; D is unresolved. This TCR was sampled from a human donor with melanoma. This specimen was tumor tissue (inferred from file names), taken from a patient given nivolumab and ipilimumab in sequence. The CDR3 sequence: CASTPPGSSGANVLTF. The DNA for the CDR3 is TGTGCCAGCACCCCCCCTGGCAGCTCTGGGGCCAACGTCCTGACTTTC.